This TCR beta chain was recovered during a study of immune evolution from preneoplasia to lung adenocarcinoma. Study-level findings and limits: KRAS-mutant nodules had the highest T cell clonality. Later-stage lesions seemingly showed higher T cell density and diversity than normal lung.

There are 16 residues in the CDR3. Germline trimming cut 2 bases from V and 7 bases from J; bases unmatched to any gene: 6. The germline V gene encodes CDR1 SGHTA and CDR2 FQGTGA. In the case of this clone: No antigen is known for it.

Assay: immunoSEQ multiplex PCR; the TCRdb copy retains only in-frame clones and omits some. The sample carries 15,000 to 20,000 clones, approximately 86% recorded once. The clonotype was recovered from a person aged 70 to 85 with invasive lung adenocarcinoma. This chain uses TRBV7-3 with TRBJ2-1, with 12 bases identical to TRBD2. Specimen: FFPE invasive lung adenocarcinoma tissue. The CDR3 nucleotides are TGTGCCAGCAGCTTATATCCCGGACTAGCGGGAAATGAGCAGTTCTTC. This translates into CASSLYPGLAGNEQFF. The variable domain in full, with the rest retrieved from reference TRBV7-3 and TRBJ2-1, is GAGVSQTPSNKVTEKGKYVELRCDPISGHTALYWYRQSLGQGPEFLIYFQGTGAADDSGLPNDRFFAVRPEGSVSTLKIQRTERGDSAVYLCASSLYPGLAGNEQFFGPGTRLTVL.